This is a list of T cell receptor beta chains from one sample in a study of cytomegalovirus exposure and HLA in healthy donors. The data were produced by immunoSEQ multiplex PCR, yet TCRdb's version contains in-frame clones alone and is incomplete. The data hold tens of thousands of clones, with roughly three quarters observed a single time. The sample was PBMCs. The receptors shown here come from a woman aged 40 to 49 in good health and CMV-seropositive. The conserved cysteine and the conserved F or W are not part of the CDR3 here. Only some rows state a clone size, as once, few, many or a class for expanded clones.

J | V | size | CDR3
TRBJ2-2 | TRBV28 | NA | ASSLSGVPGEGTGELF
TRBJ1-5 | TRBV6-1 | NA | ASSEIAADLQPQH
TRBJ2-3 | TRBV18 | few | ASSQIGQGLLSDTQY
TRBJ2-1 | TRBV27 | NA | ASGSPPEEF
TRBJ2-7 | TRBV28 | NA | ASRAPGQGNYEQY
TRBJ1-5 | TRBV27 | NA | ASSQGLSQPQH
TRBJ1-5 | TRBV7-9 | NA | ASSSRTGVRDQPQH
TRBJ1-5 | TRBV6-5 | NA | ASRGQGGQPQH
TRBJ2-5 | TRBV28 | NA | ASSSHRGQETQY
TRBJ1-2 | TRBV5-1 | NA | ASSPPTGGRDYT
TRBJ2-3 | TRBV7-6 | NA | ASSFNGLATDTQY
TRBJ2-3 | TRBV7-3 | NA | ASSLRGLNADTQY
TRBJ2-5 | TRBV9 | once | ASSVTLWETQY
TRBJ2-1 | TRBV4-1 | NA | ASSQVGPKDEQF
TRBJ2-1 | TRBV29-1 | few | SAQGTSGELGNYNEQF
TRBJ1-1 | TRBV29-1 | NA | SVDVQGNPEAF
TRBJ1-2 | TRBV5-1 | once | ASSLEGQVVANYGYT
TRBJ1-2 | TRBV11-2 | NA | ASSQIKSGTGNRYGYT
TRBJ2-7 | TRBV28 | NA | ASRVSGRSGEQY
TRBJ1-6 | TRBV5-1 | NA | ASSLDTTGTSPLH
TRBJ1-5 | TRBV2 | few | ASKVGVGSNQPQH
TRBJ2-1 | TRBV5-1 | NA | ASSSDGTSYNEQF
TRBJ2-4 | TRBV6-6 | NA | ASSYAFPGLAGIQY
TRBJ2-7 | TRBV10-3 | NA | AIRNTGGKDHEQY
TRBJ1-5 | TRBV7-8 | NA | ASSLARTDNQPQH
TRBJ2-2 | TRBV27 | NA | ASSSPWGAGELF
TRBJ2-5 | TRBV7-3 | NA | ASSLAGGQETQY
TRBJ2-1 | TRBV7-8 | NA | ASSSRLAGGLGNEQF
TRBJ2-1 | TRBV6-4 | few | ASSDRGGIDEQF
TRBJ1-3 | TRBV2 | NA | ATQWGQGNTIY
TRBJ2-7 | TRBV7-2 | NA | ASSLATAYEQY
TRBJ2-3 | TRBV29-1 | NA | SAELPQGSTTDTQY
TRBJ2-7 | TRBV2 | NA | ASSEGQTYEQY
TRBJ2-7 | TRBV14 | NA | ASSQAGQGHEQY
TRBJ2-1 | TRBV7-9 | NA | ASIDLSGRPPHADEQF
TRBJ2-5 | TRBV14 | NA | ASSPRRALAVQETQY
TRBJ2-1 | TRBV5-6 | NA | ASSLGAGGAPQF
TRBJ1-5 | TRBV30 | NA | AWSAGHNQPQH
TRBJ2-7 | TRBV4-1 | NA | ASSQDGQGAQIYEQY
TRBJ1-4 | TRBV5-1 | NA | ASSVTAVNEKLF
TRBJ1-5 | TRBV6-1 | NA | ASSEGAHQPQH
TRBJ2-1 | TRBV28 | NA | ASSSLTGWNEQF
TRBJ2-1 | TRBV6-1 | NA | ASSEVTGGTGEQF
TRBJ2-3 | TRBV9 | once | ASSEVRGTTDTQY
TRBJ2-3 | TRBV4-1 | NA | ASSQDNGRSTDTQY
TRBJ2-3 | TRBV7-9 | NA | ASSRGGISTDTQY
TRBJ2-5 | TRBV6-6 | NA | ASRGQGQETQY
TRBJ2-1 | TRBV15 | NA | ATSIAGSSYNEQF
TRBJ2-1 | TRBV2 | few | ALRRTGSSSYNEQF
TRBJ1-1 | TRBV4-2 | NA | ASSQDSATEAF
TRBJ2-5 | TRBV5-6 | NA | ASKPDSQETQY
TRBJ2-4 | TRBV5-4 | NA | ASSPAGVGAKNIQY
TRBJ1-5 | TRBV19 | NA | ASSTDRADQPQH